This T cell receptor beta chain originates from a study of blood T cell repertoires in COVID-19. Turning to the study itself: Sources were T cells, B-cell-depleted T cells, or PBMCs; the material itself was cDNA or gDNA.

With 4 bases clipped from V and 3 bases from J, the junction kept 2 bases outside the gene matches. Germline V gene lookup returns CDR1 SGHNT and CDR2 YENEEA. The CDR3 is 14 residues long. The assay was immunoSEQ multiplex PCR, and TCRdb's table has in-frame clones only and misses some. The sample has about 240,000 clones, approximately 83% seen once. This sequence joins TRBV11-3 and TRBJ2-7, with TRBD2 matching over 11 bases. The sequenced sample was PBMCs or T cells enriched from blood (not recorded which). This receptor was identified in a woman in her thirties or forties with acute COVID-19. CDR3 nucleotides: TGTGCCAGCAGCTCCGGGACTAGCGGCTACGAGCAGTACTTC. Translated: CASSSGTSGYEQYF.